This T cell receptor beta chain was recovered during a study of vaccination and CD4 T cells after COVID-19. A single record per CDR3 protein comes from TCRdb applying MiXCR to the PCR reads. The data hold about 21,000 distinct CDR3 sequences, with about 50% observed a single time. General study results and limits: Spike mono-reactivity was found in 304 of the 307 vaccine-specific clones identified in convalescent patients.

CDR1 and CDR2 (germline): SGHVS, FQNEAQ. After removal of 0 bases from V and 2 bases from J, the junction contained 2 bases not matched to a gene. CDR3 length: 15 residues. As for this clonotype: The antigen is not known.

The sequence was obtained from a human donor who had recovered from COVID-19. The sample was CD4+ T cells from blood, taken before SARS-CoV-2 vaccination. The genes are TRBV7-8 and TRBJ2-7; 9 bases match TRBD1. CDR3 nucleotide sequence: TGTGCCAGCAGCTTAGCACAGGGGGCCCCCTACGAGCAGTACTTC. This sequence encodes CASSLAQGAPYEQYF.